This TCR beta chain is drawn from a study of blood T cells in healthy people across ages (dated by TCRdb to 2013 to 2016). In terms of the full investigation: Template switching captured roughly one uniquely barcoded TCR beta cDNA molecule per two T cells in model experiments. Age-related changes in TCR beta repertoire diversity were measured in the study by deep sequencing normalized with unique cDNA molecular identifiers. Donors of different ages were randomly distributed across sequencing lanes to avoid experimental bias. The study analyzed two additional independent replicas of 1 million unique cDNA reads from the same blood draw for two donors, one aged 18 to 30 and one aged 80 or older. Donors were grouped into four age groups: young (average 16 years), middle-aged (39), aged (62) and long-lived (about 82).

Regarding this clonotype: The specificity of this receptor is unknown. The junction differs from germline at one of its ends, possibly a read error.

Via the germline V gene (reference sequence), CDR1 is DFQATT and CDR2 SNEGSKA. The CDR3 has 11 amino acids, counting the end cysteine and phenylalanine. CDR3 DNA only is kept here, 33 bases in frame from base 1. What the authors observed across the whole study: Observed TCR beta diversity per million T cells fell roughly linearly with age, and a significant reduction was already apparent by age roughly 40. Estimates of total diversity based on one million sequenced T cells were regarded as lower bounds and as underestimates. The percentage of naive T cells measured by flow cytometry correlated strongly with observed TCR beta diversity. Because profiling used bulk unsorted PBMCs, naive and antigen-experienced compartments could not be compared conclusively. Compared with the aged group, more naive CD4+ T cells, fewer expanded clones and increased TCR diversity were shown by the long-lived group, suggesting age selection. Because the CMV infection status of the donors was unknown, age-related changes in expanded clonotypes may potentially have been confounded.

Systemically healthy Caucasian individuals from Russia, about 38 in total and aged roughly 6 to 95 years, were included as donors. Each donor gave about 10 milliliters of peripheral blood, drawn into EDTA-treated Vacutainer tubes. Ficoll-Paque density-gradient centrifugation was used to isolate PBMCs, with at least 6.5 million per sample. Trizol reagent was used to extract total RNA from PBMCs, with at least 6 micrograms per sample. The percentages of naive CD45RAhigh/CD27high T cells were determined by flow cytometry on a PBMC aliquot from every donor. The protocol used for the library was 5' RACE. The sample was run on an Illumina HiSeq 2500. The second PCR ran for roughly 7 to 11 cycles and used a J-beta primer mix along with a sample-barcoded 5' primer. A unique molecular identifier was introduced onto each TCR beta cDNA molecule by a template-switch 5' adaptor carrying 12 random nucleotides. Each sample yielded at least 3 million CDR3-containing paired-end reads. First-strand cDNA synthesis was performed from all RNA using the Mint cDNA synthesis kit, with priming by a TRBC-specific oligonucleotide. After uracil-DNA glycosylase treatment, a first 18-cycle PCR used universal primers M1SS and BC2_uni_R on all cDNA. For the original study's pipeline: For normalization, 1 million high-quality reads, each with a distinct molecular identifier, were randomly selected from each sample. Reads sharing molecular identifiers were discarded rather than binned into consensus sequences. MiTCR, run with a Q25 quality threshold and the strictest error-elimination algorithm, handled CDR3 identification, clonotype clustering and error correction. A nonparametric unseen species model with Euler transformation was used to estimate a lower bound on total TCR beta diversity. TCRdb trimmed the raw reads at Q25, called clones with MiXCR and kept productive beta chains. Rows merge per CDR3 protein into single entries with the most common DNA and genes. The V and J calls and clone size come from TCRdb's table, not from the authors' own analysis. This sample gives around 750,000 distinct CDR3 sequences in total; less than 70% of them show up just once. The top ten clonotypes cover about two fifths of the sample.

Material: blood. This clonotype was sampled from a man older than 75 in good health. This chain joins TRBV20-1 to TRBJ1-2; no D gene call is confident. The CDR3 has the sequence CSAPSDYGYTF. The DNA reads TGCAGTGCTCCCTCCGACTATGGTTACACCTTC.